What follows describes a single T cell receptor beta chain. Only in-frame clones appear in the TCRdb table, and some are missing; sequencing was by immunoSEQ multiplex PCR. The table shows about 180,000 clones, with about three quarters occurring only once. The entry originates in a study of blood T cell repertoires in COVID-19. Background on the study: PBMCs, B-cell-depleted T cells, or T cells provided the cDNA or gDNA that made up the material.

The TCR was taken from a woman aged 80 or over with COVID-19, enrolled during active disease. The sample taken for sequencing was peripheral blood.

DNA of the CDR3: TGTGCCAGCAGTTCGAGGAACCCGAATGGCTACACCTTC. Translation: CASSSRNPNGYTF. This chain joins TRBV6-2 or TRBV6-3 and TRBJ1-2; no definite D call. Germline V gene lookup returns CDR1 MNHEY and CDR2 SVGEGT. The CDR3 has 13 amino acids. Trimming left V 4 bases short and J 6 bases short, with 12 bases between.